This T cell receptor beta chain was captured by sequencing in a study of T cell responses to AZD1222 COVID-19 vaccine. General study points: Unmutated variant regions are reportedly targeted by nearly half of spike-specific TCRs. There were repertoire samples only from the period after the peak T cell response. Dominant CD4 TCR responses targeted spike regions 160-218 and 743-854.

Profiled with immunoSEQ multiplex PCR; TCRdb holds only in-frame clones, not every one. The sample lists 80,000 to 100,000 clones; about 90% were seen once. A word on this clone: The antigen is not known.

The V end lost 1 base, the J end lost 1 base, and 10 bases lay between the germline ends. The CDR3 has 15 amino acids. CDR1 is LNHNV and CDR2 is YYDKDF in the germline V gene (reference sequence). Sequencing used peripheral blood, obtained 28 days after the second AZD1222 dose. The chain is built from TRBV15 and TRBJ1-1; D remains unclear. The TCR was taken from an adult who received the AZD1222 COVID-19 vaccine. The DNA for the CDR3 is TGTGCCACCAGCAGAGGAGGGTCAGGGAACACTGAAGCTTTCTTT. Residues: CATSRGGSGNTEAFF.